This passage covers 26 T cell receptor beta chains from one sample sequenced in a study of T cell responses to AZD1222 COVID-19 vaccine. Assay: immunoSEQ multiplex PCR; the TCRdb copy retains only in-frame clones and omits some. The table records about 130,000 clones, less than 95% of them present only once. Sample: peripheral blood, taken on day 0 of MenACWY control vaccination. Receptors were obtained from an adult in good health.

CDR3 sequence (DNA): TGTGCCAGCAGCCCCGTGGGGGACCGGGTCTACGAGCAGTACTTC. This translates into CASSPVGDRVYEQYF. The V call is TRBV5-4, the J call TRBJ2-7; tentatively, D is TRBD1 or TRBD2 (5 bases each). This CDR3 spans 15 amino acids. CDR1 and CDR2 from the germline V gene are SGHNT and YYREEE (reference sequence). Trimming removed 4 bases from V and 3 bases from J, with 17 bases in between.

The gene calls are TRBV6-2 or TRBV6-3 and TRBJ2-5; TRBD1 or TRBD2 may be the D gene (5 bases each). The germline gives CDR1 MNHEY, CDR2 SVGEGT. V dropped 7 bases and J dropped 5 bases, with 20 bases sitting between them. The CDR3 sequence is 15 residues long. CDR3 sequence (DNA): TGTGCCAGCATCCCCACGGGGCTAGTATGGGAGACCCAGTACTTC. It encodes CASIPTGLVWETQYF.

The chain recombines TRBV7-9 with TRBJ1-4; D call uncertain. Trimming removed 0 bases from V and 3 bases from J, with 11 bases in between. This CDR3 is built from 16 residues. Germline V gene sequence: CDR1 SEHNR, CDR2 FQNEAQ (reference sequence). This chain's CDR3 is CASSLASYTSNEKLFF. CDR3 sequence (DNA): TGTGCCAGCAGCTTAGCGTCGTATACATCTAATGAAAAACTGTTTTTT.

This CDR3 is CASSSRTVFNEQFF. The CDR3 DNA reads as TGTGCCAGCAGCTCACGGACAGTTTTCAATGAGCAGTTCTTC. The V call is TRBV3-1 (or the pseudogene TRBV3-2), the J call TRBJ2-1; D perhaps matches TRBD1 (6 bases). CDR1 LGHDT and CDR2 YNNKEL come from the germline V gene (reference sequence). V dropped 5 bases and J dropped 6 bases, with 14 bases sitting between them. The CDR3 has 14 residues.

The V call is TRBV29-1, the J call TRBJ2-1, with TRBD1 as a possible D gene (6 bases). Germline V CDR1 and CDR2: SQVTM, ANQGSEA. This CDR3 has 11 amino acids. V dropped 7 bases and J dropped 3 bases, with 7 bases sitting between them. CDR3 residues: CSEGVYNEQFF. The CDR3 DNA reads TGCAGCGAGGGGGTCTACAATGAGCAGTTCTTC.

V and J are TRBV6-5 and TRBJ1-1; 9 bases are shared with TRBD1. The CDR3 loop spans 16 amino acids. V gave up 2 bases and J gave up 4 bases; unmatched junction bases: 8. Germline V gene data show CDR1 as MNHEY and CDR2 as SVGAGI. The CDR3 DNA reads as TGTGCCAGCAGTTACACACCGGGACAGGGTGGCACTGAAGCTTTCTTT. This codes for CASSYTPGQGGTEAFF.

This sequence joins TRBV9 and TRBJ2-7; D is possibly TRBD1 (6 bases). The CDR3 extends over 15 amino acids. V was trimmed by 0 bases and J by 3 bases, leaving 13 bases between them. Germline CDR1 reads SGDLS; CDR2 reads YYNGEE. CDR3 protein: CASSVASGALYEQYF. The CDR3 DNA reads TGTGCCAGCAGCGTAGCTTCAGGGGCCCTCTACGAGCAGTACTTC.

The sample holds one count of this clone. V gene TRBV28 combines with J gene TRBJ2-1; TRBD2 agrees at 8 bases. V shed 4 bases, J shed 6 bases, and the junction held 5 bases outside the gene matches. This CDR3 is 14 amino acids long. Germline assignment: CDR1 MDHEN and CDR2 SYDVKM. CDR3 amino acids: CASSSAGVFNEQFF. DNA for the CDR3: TGTGCCAGCAGTTCAGCGGGAGTGTTCAATGAGCAGTTCTTC.

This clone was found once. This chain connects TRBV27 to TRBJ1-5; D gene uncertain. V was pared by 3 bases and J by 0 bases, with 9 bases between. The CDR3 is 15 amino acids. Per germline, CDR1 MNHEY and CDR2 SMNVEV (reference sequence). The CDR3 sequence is CASSFDTSSNQPQHF. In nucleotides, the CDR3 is TGTGCCAGCAGTTTCGACACCAGTAGCAATCAGCCCCAGCATTTT.

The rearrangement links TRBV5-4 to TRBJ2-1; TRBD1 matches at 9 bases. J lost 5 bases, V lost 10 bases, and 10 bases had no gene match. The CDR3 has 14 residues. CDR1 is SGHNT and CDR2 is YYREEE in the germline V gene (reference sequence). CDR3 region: CASVMGQGDNEQFF. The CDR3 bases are TGTGCCTCCGTTATGGGACAGGGCGACAATGAGCAGTTCTTC.

CDR3 protein: CASSEPENYGYTF. In DNA form, the CDR3 reads TGTGCCAGCAGTGAACCCGAAAACTATGGCTACACCTTC. The chain joins TRBV25-1 to TRBJ1-2; no reliable D call. The germline gives CDR1 MGHDK, CDR2 SYGVNS. The CDR3 is 13 amino acids. V lost 2 bases and J 2 bases, leaving 6 bases between the germline ends.

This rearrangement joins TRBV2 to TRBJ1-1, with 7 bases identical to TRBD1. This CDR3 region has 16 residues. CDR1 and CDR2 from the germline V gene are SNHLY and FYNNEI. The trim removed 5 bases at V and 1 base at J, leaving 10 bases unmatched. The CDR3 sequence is CASSRRGGQSNTEAFF. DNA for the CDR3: TGTGCCAGCAGTAGGAGAGGGGGACAGTCGAACACTGAAGCTTTCTTT. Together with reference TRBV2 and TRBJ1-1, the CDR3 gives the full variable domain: EPEVTQTPSHQVTQMGQEVILRCVPISNHLYFYWYRQILGQKVEFLVSFYNNEISEKSEIFDDQFSVERPDGSNFTLKIRSTKLEDSAMYFCASSRRGGQSNTEAFFGQGTRLTVV.

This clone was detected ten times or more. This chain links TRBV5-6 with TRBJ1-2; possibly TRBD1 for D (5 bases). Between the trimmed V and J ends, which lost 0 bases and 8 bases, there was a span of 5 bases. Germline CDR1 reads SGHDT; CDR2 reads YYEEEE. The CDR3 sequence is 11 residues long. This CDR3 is CASSLGGGYTF. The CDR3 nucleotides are TGTGCCAGCAGCTTGGGGGGCGGCTACACCTTC. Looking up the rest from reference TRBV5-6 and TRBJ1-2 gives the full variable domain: DAGVTQSPTHLIKTRGQQVTLRCSPKSGHDTVSWYQQALGQGPQFIFQYYEEEERQRGNFPDRFSGHQFPNYSSELNVNALLLGDSALYLCASSLGGGYTFGSGTRLTVV.

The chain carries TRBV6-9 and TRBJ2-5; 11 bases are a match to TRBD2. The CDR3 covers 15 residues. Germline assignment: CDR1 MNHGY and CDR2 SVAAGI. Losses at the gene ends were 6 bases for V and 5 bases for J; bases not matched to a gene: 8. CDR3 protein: CASRPETSGTETQYF. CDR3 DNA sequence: TGTGCCAGCAGGCCCGAGACTAGCGGGACTGAGACCCAGTACTTC.

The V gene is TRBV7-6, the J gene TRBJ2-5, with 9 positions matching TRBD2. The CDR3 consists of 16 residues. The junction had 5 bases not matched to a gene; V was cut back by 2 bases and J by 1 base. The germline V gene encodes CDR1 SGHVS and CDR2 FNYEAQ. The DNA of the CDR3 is TGTGCCAGCAGCTTACGGGCTAGCGGGACCCAAGAGACCCAGTACTTC. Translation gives CASSLRASGTQETQYF.

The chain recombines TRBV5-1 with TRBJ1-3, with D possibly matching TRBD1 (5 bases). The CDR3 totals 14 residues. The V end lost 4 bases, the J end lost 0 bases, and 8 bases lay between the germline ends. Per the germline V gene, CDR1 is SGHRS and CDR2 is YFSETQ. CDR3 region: CASSPGTSGNTIYF. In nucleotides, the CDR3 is TGCGCCAGCAGCCCCGGGACCTCTGGAAACACCATATATTTT.

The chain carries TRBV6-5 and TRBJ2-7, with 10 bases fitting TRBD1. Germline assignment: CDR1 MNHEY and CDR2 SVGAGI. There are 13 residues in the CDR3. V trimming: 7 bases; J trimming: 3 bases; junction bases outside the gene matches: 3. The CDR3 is CASNGQGVYEQYV. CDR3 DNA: TGTGCCAGCAATGGACAGGGGGTCTACGAGCAGTACGTC.

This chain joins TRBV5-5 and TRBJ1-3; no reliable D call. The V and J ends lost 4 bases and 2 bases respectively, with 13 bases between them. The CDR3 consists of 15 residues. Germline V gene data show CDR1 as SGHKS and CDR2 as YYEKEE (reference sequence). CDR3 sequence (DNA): TGTGCCAGCAGCCATACCGCCAGTCCTGGAAACACCATATATTTT. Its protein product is CASSHTASPGNTIYF.

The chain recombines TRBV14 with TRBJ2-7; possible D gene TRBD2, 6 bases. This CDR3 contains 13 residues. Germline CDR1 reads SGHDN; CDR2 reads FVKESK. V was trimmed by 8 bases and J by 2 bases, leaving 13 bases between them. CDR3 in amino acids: CASQGLLTYEQYF. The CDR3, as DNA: TGTGCCAGCCAGGGACTTCTCACCTACGAGCAGTACTTC.

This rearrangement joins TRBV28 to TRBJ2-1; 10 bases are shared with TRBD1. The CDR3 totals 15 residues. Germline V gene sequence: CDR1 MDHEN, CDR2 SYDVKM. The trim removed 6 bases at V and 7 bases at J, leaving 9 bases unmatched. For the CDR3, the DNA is TGTGCCAGCAGGGACAGGGACAGGGGATTGAATGAGCAGTTCTTC. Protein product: CASRDRDRGLNEQFF.

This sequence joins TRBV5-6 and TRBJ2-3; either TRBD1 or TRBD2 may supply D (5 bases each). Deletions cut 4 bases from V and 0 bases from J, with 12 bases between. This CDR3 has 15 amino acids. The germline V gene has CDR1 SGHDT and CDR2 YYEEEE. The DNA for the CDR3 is TGTGCCAGCAGCGGGGGTTTCCGCAGCACAGATACGCAGTATTTT. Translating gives CASSGGFRSTDTQYF.

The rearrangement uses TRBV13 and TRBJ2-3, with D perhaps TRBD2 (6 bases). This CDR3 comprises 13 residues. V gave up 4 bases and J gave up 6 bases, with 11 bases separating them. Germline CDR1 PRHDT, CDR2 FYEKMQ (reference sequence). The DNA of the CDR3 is TGTGCCAGCAGCTGGCGGAGGGCGGATACGCAGTATTTT. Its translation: CASSWRRADTQYF.

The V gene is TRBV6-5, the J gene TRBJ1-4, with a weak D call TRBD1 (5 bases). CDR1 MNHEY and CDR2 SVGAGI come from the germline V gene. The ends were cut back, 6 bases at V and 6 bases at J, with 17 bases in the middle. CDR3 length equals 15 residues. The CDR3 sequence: CASRGGGVSDEKLFF. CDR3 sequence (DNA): TGTGCCAGCAGGGGCGGAGGGGTTTCGGATGAAAAACTGTTTTTT.

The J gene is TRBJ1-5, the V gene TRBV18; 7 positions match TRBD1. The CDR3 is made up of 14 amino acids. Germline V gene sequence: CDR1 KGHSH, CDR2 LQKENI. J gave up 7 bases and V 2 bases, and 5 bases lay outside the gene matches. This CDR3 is CASSPTGARQPQHF. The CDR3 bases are TGTGCCAGCTCACCAACAGGGGCGCGGCAGCCCCAGCATTTT.

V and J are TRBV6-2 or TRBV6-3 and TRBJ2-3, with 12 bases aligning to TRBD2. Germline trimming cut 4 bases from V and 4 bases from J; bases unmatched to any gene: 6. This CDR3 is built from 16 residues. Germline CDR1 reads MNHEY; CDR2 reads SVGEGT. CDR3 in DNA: TGTGCCAGCAGTTTATGGGCTAGCGGGGGGGCAGATACGCAGTATTTT. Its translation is CASSLWASGGADTQYF.

CDR3 residues: CASSPPDRASGRTPRYF. The CDR3 DNA reads as TGCGCCAGCAGCCCCCCCGATCGGGCTAGCGGGAGGACCCCCCGGTATTTT. The rearrangement uses TRBV4-1 and TRBJ2-3; 11 bases are a match to TRBD2. Per germline, CDR1 MGHRA and CDR2 YSYEKL. The CDR3 is 17 amino acids. Trimming cost V 4 bases and J 14 bases; bases outside gene matches: 20.